Listed here are 32 T cell receptor beta chains from one sample, sequenced in a study of T-cell memory formation after mild COVID-19. Each CDR3 protein gets one entry after TCRdb re-called the 5' RACE reads with MiXCR. The sample holds hundreds of thousands of distinct CDR3 sequences, about 22% seen once. The material sequenced was PBMCs or a T cell subset sorted from them (not recorded which). The source is an adult woman who had mild COVID-19 (a few samples of this study predate the infection). Cell type and time point are not known.

This chain connects TRBV25-1 to TRBJ1-2, with D unresolved. The V end lost 2 bases, the J end lost 8 bases, and 6 bases lay between the germline ends. The CDR3 consists of 11 residues. The germline V gene has CDR1 MGHDK and CDR2 SYGVNS. CDR3 protein: CASSEDGGYTF. CDR3 sequence (DNA): TGTGCCAGCAGTGAAGATGGGGGCTACACCTTC.

This clonotype was recorded a few times. The chain combines TRBV20-1 with TRBJ2-1; TRBD2 matches at 11 bases. The CDR3 consists of 14 residues. The ends lost 1 base at V and 5 bases at J; junction bases unmatched: 1. Germline values: CDR1 DFQATT, CDR2 SNEGSKA (reference sequence). The CDR3: CSARVSGRDNEQFF. CDR3 bases: TGCAGTGCTAGAGTTAGCGGGAGGGACAATGAGCAGTTCTTC.

The chain joins TRBV7-8 to TRBJ2-7; perhaps TRBD1 as D (5 bases). Germline CDR1 is SGHVS and CDR2 is FQNEAQ. The germline V and J ends were trimmed by 10 bases and 0 bases, with 16 bases remaining between them. The CDR3 is made up of 14 amino acids. CDR3 bases: TGTGCCACTAAAACAGGACCAACCTCCTACGAGCAGTACTTC. Amino acid sequence: CATKTGPTSYEQYF.

V gene TRBV21-1 combines with J gene TRBJ1-2; the table gives TRBD1 as D, unverified against the DNA. TRBV21-1 is listed as a pseudogene. This CDR3 has 15 residues. The CDR3 sequence is CASSKDRDRVRGYTF. CDR3 in DNA: TGTGCCAGCAGCAAAGACCGGGACAGGGTTCGTGGCTACACCTTC.

The chain couples TRBV5-4 to TRBJ2-1, with a tentative D call TRBD2 (5 bases). V lost 4 bases, J lost 4 bases, and 15 bases lay in between. The CDR3 contains 15 residues. Germline V gene lookup returns CDR1 SGHNT and CDR2 YYREEE (reference sequence). DNA for the CDR3: TGTGCCAGCAGCGACCGAGGGCGAGAGTACAATGAGCAGTTCTTC. This gives the protein CASSDRGREYNEQFF. Supplemented by reference TRBV5-4 and TRBJ2-1, the full variable domain reads ETGVTQSPTHLIKTRGQQVTLRCSSQSGHNTVSWYQQALGQGPQFIFQYYREEENGRGNFPPRFSGLQFPNYSSELNVNALELDDSALYLCASSDRGREYNEQFFGPGTRLTVL.

This clonotype was picked up many times. The V call is TRBV5-6, the J call TRBJ2-7, with D unresolved. The CDR3 is made up of 12 amino acids. Between the trimmed V and J ends, which lost 4 bases and 3 bases, there was a span of 8 bases. Germline assignment: CDR1 SGHDT and CDR2 YYEEEE. The CDR3 sequence: CASSPLGYEQYF. The CDR3 DNA reads as TGTGCCAGCAGCCCCCTCGGCTACGAGCAGTACTTC.

V usage is TRBV6-2 or TRBV6-3 and J usage is TRBJ1-5, with 7 bases aligning to TRBD1. Trimming at V came to 6 bases and at J to 6 bases, leaving 5 bases not matched to a gene. The CDR3 consists of 13 residues. The germline V gene has CDR1 MNHEY and CDR2 SVGEGT. In DNA form, the CDR3 reads TGTGCCAGCAGCGACAGGGTTCGTCAGCCCCAGCATTTT. Its protein is CASSDRVRQPQHF.

Here the CDR3 DNA reads TGTGCCAGCAGACCTCTCCGAAGACGCGAAAGCTCCTATAATTCACCCCTCCACTTT. Encoded protein: CASRPLRRRESSYNSPLHF. The chain has TRBV6-2 or TRBV6-3 and TRBJ1-6; unclear D gene. The CDR3 runs to 19 residues. CDR1 is MNHEY, CDR2 SVGEGT, per germline. Trimming stripped 6 bases from V and 0 bases from J, with 21 bases between.

V gene TRBV6-5 combines with J gene TRBJ2-7; 11 nucleotides line up with TRBD1. V dropped 6 bases and J dropped 2; count of bases not matched to a gene: 3. Per germline, CDR1 MNHEY and CDR2 SVGAGI. This CDR3 has 14 amino acids. CDR3 nucleotides: TGTGCCAGCAGGAAGGACAGGGGGCCCTACGAGCAGTACTTC. Protein sequence: CASRKDRGPYEQYF.

The rearrangement uses TRBV10-3 and TRBJ1-2; D is uncertain. The length of the CDR3 is 13 residues. The ends were cut back, 2 bases at V and 7 bases at J, with 11 bases in the middle. Germline-derived CDR1 and CDR2 are ENHRY and SYGVKD. The CDR3 reads CAISEGPGSGYTF. The CDR3 DNA follows: TGTGCCATCAGTGAGGGCCCGGGGAGTGGCTACACCTTC.

The chain has TRBV11-2 and TRBJ1-3; D might be TRBD1 (6 bases). Germline values: CDR1 SGHAT, CDR2 FQNNGV. V lost 6 bases, J lost 0 bases, and 15 bases lay in between. The length of the CDR3 is 16 residues. CDR3 bases: TGTGCCAGCAGGCGACTGGGACACCTCTCTGGAAACACCATATATTTT. Protein: CASRRLGHLSGNTIYF. Using reference TRBV11-2 and TRBJ1-3 for the parts outside the CDR3, the full variable domain is EAGVAQSPRYKIIEKRQSVAFWCNPISGHATLYWYQQILGQGPKLLIQFQNNGVVDDSQLPKDRFSAERLKGVDSTLKIQPAKLEDSAVYLCASRRLGHLSGNTIYFGEGSWLTVV.

This clonotype was observed a handful of times. Written as DNA, the CDR3 is TGTGCCAGCAGCCCGACACCGGGACTAGCGGTCTTAAGTAACACCGGGGAGCTGTTTTTT. Protein sequence: CASSPTPGLAVLSNTGELFF. This rearrangement joins TRBV9 to TRBJ2-2, with TRBD2 matching over 11 bases. Germline V gene data show CDR1 as SGDLS and CDR2 as YYNGEE. V gave up 4 bases and J gave up 2 bases; unmatched junction bases: 16. CDR3 length: 20 amino acids.

The chain joins TRBV7-9 to TRBJ1-1; no clear D gene. This CDR3 comprises 15 residues. Deletions cut 2 bases from V and 6 bases from J, with 16 bases between. Germline V gives CDR1 SEHNR, CDR2 FQNEAQ (reference sequence). DNA of the CDR3: TGTGCCAGCAGCTTAAAGAGGTCGGGGATCGCTGAAGCTTTCTTT. Protein product: CASSLKRSGIAEAFF.

This clonotype was seen only a few times. The rearrangement joins TRBV12-3 or TRBV12-4 to TRBJ2-7; 8 nucleotides match TRBD1. This CDR3 contains 13 residues. Trimming removed 6 bases from V and 6 bases from J; junction bases left unmatched: 7. This CDR3 is CASRRTGKGEQYF. In nucleotides, the CDR3 is TGTGCCAGCAGGAGGACAGGGAAGGGCGAGCAGTACTTC.

The rearrangement joins TRBV29-1 to TRBJ2-7; 8 bases match TRBD1. The CDR3 consists of 15 residues. CDR1 is SQVTM, CDR2 ANQGSEA, per germline. V trimming: 5 bases; J trimming: 2 bases; junction bases outside the gene matches: 11. CDR3 nucleotide sequence: TGCAGCGTTCTACACAGGGGGGACGTTACCTACGAGCAGTACTTC. Protein: CSVLHRGDVTYEQYF.

This clonotype was recorded a few times. The chain recombines TRBV2 with TRBJ2-3, with D perhaps TRBD1 (5 bases). V was pared by 6 bases and J by 2 bases, with 9 bases between. CDR1 and CDR2 (germline): SNHLY, FYNNEI. CDR3 length: 13 residues. CDR3 sequence reads: CASRTALTDTQYF. In DNA, the CDR3 is TGTGCCAGCAGGACAGCACTCACAGATACGCAGTATTTT.

This clonotype turned up a few times. This rearrangement joins TRBV6-6 to TRBJ1-2; the D gene is possibly TRBD1 (6 bases). The CDR3 contains 14 residues. V shed 4 bases and J shed 4 bases, with 13 bases lying between them. Germline V gene lookup returns CDR1 MNHNY and CDR2 SVGAGI (reference sequence). The CDR3 reads CASSFGQIFYGYTF. The CDR3 nucleotides are TGTGCCAGCAGTTTCGGACAGATTTTCTATGGCTACACCTTC.

This chain connects TRBV4-3 to TRBJ2-3, with 14 nucleotides matching TRBD2. Germline V CDR1 and CDR2: LGHNA, YSLEER. Trimming removed 4 bases from V and 0 bases from J; junction bases left unmatched: 12. This CDR3 spans 20 amino acids. This chain's CDR3 is CASSLQPPGLAGASTDTQYF. CDR3 bases: TGCGCCAGCAGCCTCCAACCGCCGGGACTAGCGGGAGCAAGCACAGATACGCAGTATTTT.

This clonotype was observed a handful of times. V is TRBV5-1 and J is TRBJ2-1, with D maybe TRBD1 (6 bases). This CDR3 is 14 amino acids long. Trimming shortened V by 0 bases and J by 10 bases, and 14 bases separated the two germline ends. Germline values: CDR1 SGHRS, CDR2 YFSETQ. The CDR3 reads CASSLVQGLNEQFF. The DNA of the CDR3 is TGCGCCAGCAGCTTGGTCCAGGGGTTGAACGAGCAGTTCTTC.

The chain combines TRBV7-3 with TRBJ2-3, with 7 bases lining up with TRBD1. V was clipped by 5 bases and J by 10 bases; unmatched bases: 15. The CDR3 runs 15 residues. Per germline, CDR1 SGHTA and CDR2 FQGTGA. Written as DNA, the CDR3 is TGTGCCAGCAGCCCCACACCGGGGCCAACAGGGGCGCAGTATTTT. Amino acid sequence: CASSPTPGPTGAQYF.

This clonotype appeared a few times. The chain recombines TRBV3-1 with TRBJ1-2; D is undetermined. Trimming shortened V by 0 bases and J by 8 bases, and 22 bases separated the two germline ends. The CDR3 is 17 residues long. Germline lookup yields CDR1 LGHDT and CDR2 YNNKEL (reference sequence). In DNA, the CDR3 is TGTGCCAGCAGCCAAGAATCACCACGGGAAAAAGAAGGGGGCTACACCTTC. Encoded protein: CASSQESPREKEGGYTF.

The V and J genes are TRBV6-5 and TRBJ2-2; possibly TRBD2 for D (6 bases). This CDR3 has 17 residues. The germline V and J ends were trimmed by 2 bases and 5 bases, with 18 bases remaining between them. The germline V gene encodes CDR1 MNHEY and CDR2 SVGAGI. The CDR3 sequence is CASSYALAFVETGELFF. The CDR3 DNA is TGTGCCAGCAGTTACGCCCTAGCGTTTGTGGAGACCGGGGAGCTGTTTTTT.

V gene TRBV24-1 combines with J gene TRBJ2-1; weak D call: TRBD1 (6 bases). Germline CDR1 KGHDR, CDR2 SFDVKD. This CDR3 contains 14 residues. Trimming shortened V by 9 bases and J by 8 bases, and 19 bases separated the two germline ends. The CDR3 coding sequence is TGTGCCACCTCGATGACAGGCGATGGCCATGAGCAGTTCTTC. Translation: CATSMTGDGHEQFF.

This chain connects TRBV29-1 to TRBJ2-7; D unresolved. The V gene's germline CDR1 is SQVTM and CDR2 ANQGSEA. The CDR3 loop spans 11 amino acids. Deletions cut 6 bases from V and 3 bases from J, with 9 bases between. The CDR3 DNA reads as TGCAGCGTGGCCATAGGCTACGAGCAGTACTTC. Protein sequence: CSVAIGYEQYF.

The chain uses TRBV5-4 and TRBJ1-1; D might be TRBD1 (5 bases). Between the trimmed V and J ends, which lost 4 bases and 3 bases, there was a span of 13 bases. The CDR3 length is 14 residues. CDR1 and CDR2 from the germline V gene are SGHNT and YYREEE (reference sequence). In DNA form, the CDR3 reads TGTGCCAGCAGCCTCAGGGAATCGGACACTGAAGCTTTCTTT. This codes for CASSLRESDTEAFF.

This clonotype was counted only a few times. The chain has TRBV15 and TRBJ2-1; the D call may be TRBD1 or TRBD2 (6 bases each). This CDR3 comprises 16 residues. Trimming left V 0 bases short and J 8 bases short, with 17 bases between. Germline V lookup: CDR1 LNHNV, CDR2 YYDKDF (reference sequence). Here the CDR3 DNA reads TGTGCCACCAGCAGAGATCATAGGGGGACTGGTGATGAGCAGTTCTTC. The encoded protein is CATSRDHRGTGDEQFF.

The rearrangement uses TRBV6-6 and TRBJ2-4; 7 bases line up with TRBD2. From germline, CDR1 is MNHNY and CDR2 SVGAGI (reference sequence). The CDR3 totals 17 residues. Trimming removed 2 bases from V and 6 bases from J; junction bases left unmatched: 13. CDR3 sequence: CASSYPTFQGGANIQYF. CDR3 coding DNA: TGTGCCAGCAGTTACCCTACTTTCCAGGGAGGGGCAAACATTCAGTACTTC.

V gene TRBV24-1 combines with J gene TRBJ2-1; 9 bases agree with TRBD2. Germline lookup yields CDR1 KGHDR and CDR2 SFDVKD. With V trimmed by 9 bases and J by 7 bases, 3 bases remained unmatched. The CDR3 loop spans 12 amino acids. The CDR3 bases are TGTGCCACCGCGGGGGGGCAAAATGAGCAGTTCTTC. Translated: CATAGGQNEQFF.

In this sample, this clonotype turned up a few times. The CDR3: CASSPKRGGTDTQYF. The DNA for the CDR3 is TGTGCCAGCAGCCCCAAGCGGGGGGGCACAGATACGCAGTATTTT. The rearrangement joins TRBV7-2 to TRBJ2-3, with 9 bases that match TRBD2. Germline V gene sequence: CDR1 SGHTA, CDR2 FQGNSA. V gave up 5 bases and J gave up 1 base; unmatched junction bases: 4. The CDR3 length is 15 residues.

The chain joins TRBV12-3 or TRBV12-4 to TRBJ1-1; the D gene is possibly TRBD1 (6 bases). This CDR3 is built from 14 residues. V was cut by 7 bases and J by 1 base, with 13 bases left in between. This CDR3 reads CASTRPGANTEAFF. CDR3 sequence (DNA): TGTGCCAGCACCCGCCCGGGGGCGAACACTGAAGCTTTCTTT.

In DNA, the CDR3 is TGTGCCAGCAGCTTCGAGGGAAGGAACTACAATGAGCAGTTCTTC. This translates into CASSFEGRNYNEQFF. The chain carries TRBV5-5 and TRBJ2-1, with D possibly TRBD2 on 5 matching bases. The V gene lost 2 bases and the J gene lost 3 bases, with 12 bases spanning the gap. The CDR3 consists of 15 residues. Germline V gene lookup returns CDR1 SGHKS and CDR2 YYEKEE (reference sequence).

CDR3 nucleotides: TGTGCCAGCAGCTTTACACTTAGCCGTAATGAAAAACTGTTTTTT. Translation gives CASSFTLSRNEKLFF. The chain employs TRBV7-2 and TRBJ1-4; D not certain. CDR1 and CDR2 from the germline V gene are SGHTA and FQGNSA. This CDR3 spans 15 amino acids. Trimming took 3 bases from V and 4 from J, leaving 12 bases between them.